This paragraph reports one T cell receptor beta chain. The data are from a study of shared clonotypes between healthy human individuals. Per the study methods: Owing to the provision of junction-only sequences devoid of quality scores by immunoSEQ, filtering differed. The assay was immunoSEQ multiplex PCR, and TCRdb's table has in-frame clones only and misses some. Clonal size and the V and J genes are those of that table, whereas D and trimming came from the DNA. The profile covers around 330,000 clones, with around 67% appearing a single time and about a tenth taken by the ten largest. The V and J ends lost 0 bases and 4 bases respectively, with 9 bases between them. The length of the CDR3 is 14 residues. Germline V gene lookup returns CDR1 SNHLY and CDR2 FYNNEI.

V usage is TRBV2 and J usage is TRBJ2-5; tentatively, D is TRBD1 or TRBD2 (5 bases each). The source of this sequence is a young man in good health. Sequenced sample: memory CD4+ T cells sorted from blood. This sample's subset: CD45RA-negative fraction. Here the CDR3 reads CASSEASGRETQYF. The CDR3 coding sequence is TGTGCCAGCAGTGAAGCGTCAGGGAGAGAGACCCAGTACTTC.